This is a list of T cell receptor beta chains from one sample in a study of cytomegalovirus exposure and HLA in healthy donors. Clones were sequenced by immunoSEQ multiplex PCR, and TCRdb holds only the in-frame ones, with some missing. Among about 140,000 clones listed, roughly 74% were seen once. Material: PBMCs. Source of these receptors: a middle-aged man in good health and CMV-seronegative. Each CDR3 is given with its conserved first and last residue. The order of the fields is V gene, D gene, clone size, J gene, CDR3 DNA, CDR3 protein. D genes are given only for firm matches. The size of a clone is reported for some rows only, either as once, few or many, or as a class for expanded clones.

>TRBV9|NA|NA|TRBJ1-2
TGTGCCAGCAGCGTAGGGGTGTCCGGGGACTATGGCTACACCTTC
CASSVGVSGDYGYTF
>TRBV7-9|NA|NA|TRBJ1-4
TGTGCCAGCAGCGGCGGGGTCAGGGCGGCAATTAATGAAAAACTGTTTTTT
CASSGGVRAAINEKLFF
>TRBV5-1|NA|few|TRBJ2-3
TGCGCCAGCAGCTTGGGGCCAGGTTTGAGCACAGATACGCAGTATTTT
CASSLGPGLSTDTQYF
>TRBV6-5|TRBD1|NA|TRBJ1-2
TGTGCCAGCAGACCGGGACAGAACTATGGCTACACCTTC
CASRPGQNYGYTF
>TRBV15|NA|NA|TRBJ2-5
TGTGCCACCAGCAGAGTCCGGACAAAAGAGACCCAGTACTTC
CATSRVRTKETQYF
>TRBV29-1|TRBD1|few|TRBJ1-4
TGCAGCGTTACCGGGACAGGGGAGGAAAAACTGTTTTTT
CSVTGTGEEKLFF
>TRBV29-1|NA|NA|TRBJ2-7
TGCAGCGTTTCAGCTAGTGGCTACGAGCAGTACTTC
CSVSASGYEQYF
>TRBV4-2|TRBD1|NA|TRBJ1-1
TGTGCCAGCAGCCAACCGACAGGGGGGCAAGCTTTCTTT
CASSQPTGGQAFF
>TRBV5-1|TRBD2|NA|TRBJ2-1
TGCGCCAGCAGCTTGGCCCCTAGCGGGGGTGGGTACAATGAGCAGTTCTTC
CASSLAPSGGGYNEQFF
>TRBV28|TRBD1|NA|TRBJ2-2
TGTGCCAGCAGTAGAAGACAGGGGGCGACCGGGGAGCTGTTTTTT
CASSRRQGATGELFF
>TRBV5-5|TRBD2|NA|TRBJ2-2
TGTGCCAGCAGCTTAGCTAGCGGGCGCTACACCGGGGAGCTGTTTTTT
CASSLASGRYTGELFF
>TRBV5-5|TRBD1|NA|TRBJ1-5
TGTGCCAGCAGCCGATGGGGACAGGGGACCAGTCAGCCCCAGCATTTT
CASSRWGQGTSQPQHF
>TRBV5-6|NA|few|TRBJ1-1
TGTGCCAGCAGCCTCTACGGGACGGGGAGGACTGAAGCTTTCTTT
CASSLYGTGRTEAFF
>TRBV5-1|NA|NA|TRBJ2-5
TGCGCCAGCAGCTTGGCCGGGGGGCCCCCGGGGAGCCAGTACTTC
CASSLAGGPPGSQYF
>TRBV10-1|NA|few|TRBJ1-6
TGCGCCAGCAGTGAGGATTCACAGTTAAATTCACCCCTCCACTTT
CASSEDSQLNSPLHF
>TRBV11-2|NA|NA|TRBJ1-1
TGTGCCAGCAGCTTAACAGGGAACACTGAAGCTTTCTTT
CASSLTGNTEAFF
>TRBV11-2|TRBD2|NA|TRBJ2-3
TGTGCCAGCAGCCGCGTTGCTAGCGGGGGGACAGATACGCAGTATTTT
CASSRVASGGTDTQYF
>TRBV7-3|TRBD2|NA|TRBJ2-7
TGTGCCAGCAGCTTATCGGGACTAGCGGGCGACGAGCAGTACTTC
CASSLSGLAGDEQYF
>TRBV4-1|NA|NA|TRBJ2-7
TGCGCCAGCAGCCAAGGGGCAGCGGACCTTTACGAGCAGTACTTC
CASSQGAADLYEQYF
>TRBV7-8|NA|NA|TRBJ1-2
TGTGCCAGCAGCTTAGGTCCGAGAGGGGGAATCGTCTATGGCTACACCTTC
CASSLGPRGGIVYGYTF
>TRBV7-9|TRBD1|few|TRBJ1-1
TGTGCCAGCAGCTCAAACCGGGACAGGGCGCCCACTGAAGCTTTCTTT
CASSSNRDRAPTEAFF
>TRBV13|TRBD1|once|TRBJ2-7
TGTGCCAGCAGCTTAGGGACAGGGTACTTCGGCGAGCAGTACTTC
CASSLGTGYFGEQYF
>TRBV28|TRBD1|NA|TRBJ1-2
TGTGCCAGCACCATCCGGGACAGAAACTATGGCTACACCTTC
CASTIRDRNYGYTF
>TRBV5-1|NA|NA|TRBJ1-3
TGCGCCAGCAGCCAGGGAACCTCTGGAAACACCATATATTTT
CASSQGTSGNTIYF
>TRBV6-1|TRBD2|few|TRBJ2-1
TGTGCCAGCAGTGAAGCGCCTAGCGGGCCCTACAATGAGCAGTTCTTC
CASSEAPSGPYNEQFF
>TRBV13|TRBD2|once|TRBJ2-1
TGTGCCAGCAGCTTAGGAGGGCGGCGGGGGGGCGGTGAAGAGCAGTTCTTC
CASSLGGRRGGGEEQFF
>TRBV7-5|NA|NA|TRBJ1-1
TGTGTCAGAAGCTGTAGGAAGGGACAGGGGCACACTGAAGCTTTCTTT
CVRSCRKGQGHTEAFF
>TRBV6-1|TRBD2|NA|TRBJ2-3
TGTGCCAGCAGTGAAGTTCTAGCGGGGAACACAGATACGCAGTATTTT
CASSEVLAGNTDTQYF
>TRBV5-1|NA|once|TRBJ1-5
TGCGCCAGCAGCCAGAACCCTGACAGGCTTAGGGCCTTCCCTTTT
CASSQNPDRLRAFPF
>TRBV11-2|NA|NA|TRBJ1-1
TGTGCCAGCGGCTATTCAGGCTTGGGGAACACTGAAGCTTTCTTT
CASGYSGLGNTEAFF
>TRBV7-9|NA|once|TRBJ2-7
TGTGCCAGCAGCTCACCCGCAGGCCAAACGATCGACGAGCAGTACTTC
CASSSPAGQTIDEQYF
>TRBV5-1|NA|NA|TRBJ1-1
TGCGCCAGCAGCTTGGAACAGGGTTCCACTGAAGCTTTCTTT
CASSLEQGSTEAFF
>TRBV7-6|NA|NA|TRBJ1-6
TGTGCCAGCAGCTCGAGCGCATATTCACCCCTCCACTTT
CASSSSAYSPLHF
>TRBV9|NA|NA|TRBJ1-2
TGTGCCAGCAGCGTAGGGTCAGGGGTTAACTATGGCTACACCTTC
CASSVGSGVNYGYTF
>TRBV7-9|TRBD2|few|TRBJ2-7
TGTGCCACCAGCGGGGGCAGGGCCTACGAGCAGTACTTC
CATSGGRAYEQYF
>TRBV7-3|NA|NA|TRBJ2-5
TGTGCCAGCAGCTTAATGGGGGGAGACCAAGAGACCCAGTACTTC
CASSLMGGDQETQYF
>TRBV7-6|NA|NA|TRBJ1-1
TGTGCCAGCAGCCTCAACAGGGCGGACACTGAAGCTTTCTTT
CASSLNRADTEAFF
>TRBV7-2|NA|NA|TRBJ2-5
TGTGCCAGCAGCTTAGCGGGACACGGGGAGACCCAGTACTTC
CASSLAGHGETQYF
>TRBV28|TRBD1|NA|TRBJ1-1
TGTGCCAGCAGTCCCCGCGGGACAGGGGGCACTGAAGCTTTCTTT
CASSPRGTGGTEAFF
>TRBV5-1|NA|NA|TRBJ2-1
TGCGCCAGCAGCTACAGGGCATCCTACAATGAGCAGTTCTTC
CASSYRASYNEQFF
>TRBV5-1|TRBD1|NA|TRBJ2-7
TGCGCCAGCAATAGAGGACAGGGGGTAATCGACGAGCAGTACTTC
CASNRGQGVIDEQYF
>TRBV5-5|NA|NA|TRBJ2-7
TGTGCCAGCAGCTGGGGGACAGAGCAGTACTTC
CASSWGTEQYF
>TRBV9|TRBD2|NA|TRBJ2-7
TGTGCCAGCAGCGTAGCCCCAAGGCGGGGGGGCCTTGACGAGCAGTACTTC
CASSVAPRRGGLDEQYF
>TRBV6-5|TRBD1|NA|TRBJ1-2
TGTGCCAGCAGTTACCGCAGGGGGTGGTATGGCTACACCTTC
CASSYRRGWYGYTF
>TRBV2|TRBD1|NA|TRBJ1-6
TGTGCCAGCAGTACCCGACAGGGGGGTAATTCACCCCTCCACTTT
CASSTRQGGNSPLHF
>TRBV4-2|TRBD2|NA|TRBJ2-7
TGTGCCAGCAGCCAACCAGGGACTAATCCCTACGAGCAGTACTTC
CASSQPGTNPYEQYF
>TRBV6-1|TRBD1|NA|TRBJ1-1
TGTGCCAGCAGCTTGGGACAGGGTCGGAACACTGAAGCTTTCTTC
CASSLGQGRNTEAFF
>TRBV5-1|TRBD2|NA|TRBJ2-1
TGCGCCAGCAGCTTGGGTAGCGGGGGGCCCTACAATGAGCAGTTCTTC
CASSLGSGGPYNEQFF
>TRBV4-1|TRBD2|NA|TRBJ2-1
TGCGCCAGCAGCCAGGGACTAGCGGGGCAAACGGGCTCCTACAATGAGCAGTTCTTC
CASSQGLAGQTGSYNEQFF
>TRBV4-1|TRBD2|NA|TRBJ2-7
TGCGCCAGCAGCCACCCTAGCGGGGTCCTCTCCTACGAGCAGTACTTC
CASSHPSGVLSYEQYF